The 20 T cell receptor beta chains presented below share a single source sample, sequenced in a study of T-cell reconstitution after alpha-beta-depleted transplantation in children. Unique molecular identifiers were incorporated into the prepared TCRbeta library. TCRdb reanalysed the PCR reads using MiXCR and keeps one entry per CDR3 protein. The data show approximately 400,000 distinct CDR3 sequences, approximately 10% seen once. The source material was PBMCs from the stem cell graft donor, sampled from the stem cell graft. These TCRs come from a human donor who donated a stem cell graft to a child with acute myeloid leukemia.

This clonotype appeared a few times. A read error may produce the germline difference seen at one junction end. The rearrangement joins TRBV4-3 to TRBJ2-1, with 8 bases fitting TRBD2. Per the germline V gene, CDR1 is LGHNA and CDR2 is YSLEER. This CDR3 is 13 amino acids long. In DNA form, the CDR3 reads TGCGCCAGCAGCCAAGAGGAGAGTAGCGGGGCCATCTTC. It encodes CASSQEESSGAIF.

This clonotype has more than one count but fewer than ten. The gene calls are TRBV10-3 and TRBJ2-3, with 10 bases fitting TRBD2. The CDR3 has 16 amino acids. Germline CDR1 ENHRY, CDR2 SYGVKD. With 6 bases clipped from V and 0 bases from J, the junction kept 6 bases outside the gene matches. The CDR3 bases are TGTGCCATCAGCGCTCTAGCGGGGGCTAGCACAGATACGCAGTATTTT. This encodes CAISALAGASTDTQYF.

The chain employs TRBV11-2 and TRBJ2-2; 11 positions match TRBD1. CDR1 is SGHAT and CDR2 is FQNNGV in the germline V gene. V dropped 1 base and J dropped 6; count of bases not matched to a gene: 1. This CDR3 contains 15 residues. The CDR3 region is CASSLAGQGAGELFF. In DNA, the CDR3 is TGTGCCAGCAGCTTAGCGGGACAGGGGGCCGGGGAGCTGTTTTTT.

The chain is built from TRBV25-1 and TRBJ2-7; no clear D. The CDR3 is 14 amino acids. Germline values: CDR1 MGHDK, CDR2 SYGVNS. The V and J ends lost 4 bases and 3 bases respectively, with 13 bases between them. For the CDR3, the DNA is TGTGCCAGCAGTGTAGACCGGAACAGCTACGAGCAGTACTTC. Its protein is CASSVDRNSYEQYF.

This chain joins TRBV5-1 and TRBJ2-1, with D unresolved. Germline V lookup: CDR1 SGHRS, CDR2 YFSETQ. The CDR3 sequence is 14 residues long. Trimming removed 3 bases at V and 1 base at J, with 8 bases between. The CDR3 sequence: CASSSTGSYNEQFF. DNA for the CDR3: TGCGCCAGCAGCTCGACGGGTTCCTACAATGAGCAGTTCTTC.

The V and J genes are TRBV29-1 and TRBJ1-1; 9 bases are shared with TRBD1. The CDR3 is 16 residues long. Trimming took 5 bases from V and 1 from J; bases not matched to a gene: 11. Germline V gives CDR1 SQVTM, CDR2 ANQGSEA. This CDR3 is CSVSRTGDYRNTEAFF. The CDR3 nucleotides read TGCAGCGTTTCTAGGACAGGGGATTATCGGAACACTGAAGCTTTCTTT.

This clonotype showed up many times. The chain joins TRBV29-1 to TRBJ1-2, with 9 bases aligning to TRBD1. Trimming took 6 bases from V and 4 from J; bases not matched to a gene: 3. Germline CDR1 reads SQVTM; CDR2 reads ANQGSEA. The CDR3 loop spans 12 amino acids. The CDR3 DNA sequence: TGCAGCGTCCCACAGGGGGCCTATGGCTACACCTTC. It specifies CSVPQGAYGYTF. The full variable domain, rest sourced from reference TRBV29-1 and TRBJ1-2, is SAVISQKPSRDICQRGTSLTIQCQVDSQVTMMFWYRQQPGQSLTLIATANQGSEATYESGFVIDKFPISRPNLTFSTLTVSNMSPEDSSIYLCSVPQGAYGYTFGSGTRLTVV.

The chain couples TRBV21-1 to TRBJ2-1. TRBV21-1 is flagged as a pseudogene. This CDR3 has 18 amino acids. The CDR3 region has the DNA TGTGCCAGCAGCAAATACCAGGATGAAGCTCCGATGCACAATGAGCAGTTCTTC. Its translation is CASSKYQDEAPMHNEQFF.

The genes are TRBV6-2 or TRBV6-3 and TRBJ2-3; D remains unclear. This CDR3 is 14 amino acids long. Germline CDR1 and CDR2: MNHEY and SVGEGT. Trimming took 9 bases from V and 5 from J, leaving 18 bases between them. The CDR3 protein is CASQDPDGLDTQYF. DNA for the CDR3: TGTGCCAGTCAAGACCCCGACGGGTTAGATACGCAGTATTTT.

This clonotype was counted many times. V gene TRBV20-1 combines with J gene TRBJ2-7; D uncertain. CDR1 is DFQATT, CDR2 SNEGSKA, per germline (reference sequence). The CDR3 has 12 amino acids. The V end lost 0 bases, the J end lost 6 bases, and 9 bases lay between the germline ends. DNA of the CDR3: TGCAGTGCTAGAGATGTCGCTCTCGAGCAGTACTTC. Its protein product is CSARDVALEQYF.

The chain joins TRBV7-6 to TRBJ2-2; no reliable D call. The germline gives CDR1 SGHVS, CDR2 FNYEAQ. Trimming removed 2 bases from V and 7 bases from J, with 14 bases in between. This CDR3 region has 15 residues. The DNA of the CDR3 is TGTGCCAGCAGCTTACGGTCCGCTACTGGCGGGGAGCTGTTTTTT. Residues: CASSLRSATGGELFF.

The genes are TRBV9 and TRBJ2-2; possibly TRBD2 for D (6 bases). V dropped 3 bases and J dropped 6 bases, with 21 bases sitting between them. CDR1 and CDR2 from the germline V gene are SGDLS and YYNGEE. This CDR3 has 17 residues. The CDR3 loop reads CASSAYPAAGLAGELFF. CDR3 in DNA: TGTGCCAGCAGCGCCTACCCTGCGGCGGGATTGGCCGGGGAGCTGTTTTTT.

There are many counts of this clonotype. The chain couples TRBV7-9 to TRBJ1-1; D is unclear. Per germline, CDR1 SEHNR and CDR2 FQNEAQ (reference sequence). V was clipped by 5 bases and J by 1 base, with 8 bases between them. CDR3 length equals 13 residues. The CDR3 region is CASSALANTEAFF. The CDR3 DNA is TGTGCCAGCAGCGCCCTAGCGAACACTGAAGCTTTCTTT.

The chain uses TRBV4-3 and TRBJ2-3; 7 positions match TRBD2. J was trimmed by 6 bases and V by 1 base; bases with no gene match: 10. Per germline, CDR1 LGHNA and CDR2 YSLEER. The CDR3 has 16 amino acids. CDR3 residues: CASSQGAAGGVDTQYF. The CDR3 bases are TGCGCCAGCAGCCAAGGAGCTGCTGGGGGGGTTGATACGCAGTATTTT.

This clonotype was seen repeatedly, ten times or more. This rearrangement joins TRBV15 to TRBJ2-7; D remains unclear. V lost 6 bases to trimming and J lost 4 bases, with 10 bases between them. The CDR3 covers 12 residues. Germline assignment: CDR1 LNHNV and CDR2 YYDKDF (reference sequence). The CDR3 nucleotides read TGTGCCACCAGTTTTCATCGTTACGAGCAGTACTTC. Translated: CATSFHRYEQYF.

This clonotype was observed a handful of times. J is TRBJ1-1 and V is TRBV9; TRBD1 might be the D (6 bases). This CDR3 comprises 15 residues. Trimming took off 3 bases at V and 5 bases at J, with 17 bases between the two ends. Germline V gene lookup returns CDR1 SGDLS and CDR2 YYNGEE. The CDR3 coding sequence is TGTGCCAGCAGCGGCAGGGGAGTGGGTGGAACTGAAGCTTTCTTT. Residues: CASSGRGVGGTEAFF.

There are a few counts of this clonotype. V usage is TRBV4-3 and J usage is TRBJ2-7; D not certain. This CDR3 has 13 amino acids. Trimming left V 0 bases short and J 7 bases short, with 10 bases between. Germline CDR1 and CDR2: LGHNA and YSLEER. The CDR3 DNA follows: TGCGCCAGCAGCCAAGACGGCGCTCGGGAGCAGTACTTC. As protein: CASSQDGAREQYF.

There are a few counts of this clonotype. V usage is TRBV15 and J usage is TRBJ2-3, with TRBD2 identical over 7 bases. The ends lost 1 base at V and 6 bases at J; junction bases unmatched: 10. The CDR3 is made up of 16 amino acids. Germline values: CDR1 LNHNV, CDR2 YYDKDF (reference sequence). This chain's CDR3 is CATSRGGGAAADTQYF. For the CDR3, the DNA is TGTGCCACCAGCAGAGGGGGGGGAGCGGCTGCGGATACGCAGTATTTT.

The chain links TRBV9 to TRBJ1-1; TRBD1 is a possible D gene (5 bases). Germline V gene sequence: CDR1 SGDLS, CDR2 YYNGEE. Trimming stripped 3 bases from V and 1 base from J, with 10 bases between. The CDR3 has 14 amino acids. This chain's CDR3 is CASSEDIQNTEAFF. The DNA of the CDR3 is TGTGCCAGCAGCGAGGACATCCAGAACACTGAAGCTTTCTTT. The entire variable domain, with the rest obtained from reference TRBV9 and TRBJ1-1, is as follows: DSGVTQTPKHLITATGQRVTLRCSPRSGDLSVYWYQQSLDQGLQFLIQYYNGEERAKGNILERFSAQQFPDLHSELNLSSLELGDSALYFCASSEDIQNTEAFFGQGTRLTVV.

This clonotype was counted between two and nine times. The chain employs TRBV20-1 and TRBJ1-1; TRBD1 is a possible D gene (5 bases). The CDR3 length is 13 residues. Trimming pared 1 base from V and 0 bases from J, leaving 6 bases between. Germline CDR1 reads DFQATT; CDR2 reads SNEGSKA (reference sequence). CDR3 amino acids: CSARGGMNTEAFF. CDR3 sequence (DNA): TGCAGTGCTAGAGGGGGGATGAACACTGAAGCTTTCTTT.